A single sample gave rise to the 28 T cell receptor beta chains below, sequenced in a study of metastatic and nonmetastatic thyroid tumors. Using MiXCR, TCRdb reanalyzed the PCR reads. The sample carries fewer than 20,000 clones, around 28% recorded once. All patients were treatment-naive before thyroid surgery. Sequenced material: tumor tissue. All receptors come from a male donor with papillary thyroid cancer or a benign thyroid nodule (not recorded which). Some clones in this sample may be carry-over from other donors' samples.

Worth noting for this clone: At one end the junction does not follow the germline gene, possibly because of a read error. The V gene is TRBV4-1, the J gene TRBJ1-3; D remains unclear. The CDR3 consists of 16 residues. Germline-derived CDR1 and CDR2 are MGHRA and YSYEKL. DNA for the CDR3: TGCGCCAGCAGCCAAGAAGCTGGAAGCTCTGGAAACAACATATTTTTT. It specifies CASSQEAGSSGNNIFF.

In this sample, this clone is medium-sized. The V and J genes are TRBV12-5 and TRBJ1-1; no firm D call. Germline CDR1 and CDR2: LGHNT and FRNRAP. CDR3 length equals 16 residues. V was cut by 3 bases and J by 4 bases, with 18 bases left in between. The CDR3 spells CASGLDKSGVGTEAFF. The CDR3 nucleotides are TGTGCTAGTGGTTTAGATAAATCCGGGGTGGGCACTGAAGCTTTCTTT.

This clone came up a few times. The rearrangement joins TRBV20-1 to TRBJ2-2; D call uncertain. The CDR3 loop spans 14 amino acids. The germline gives CDR1 DFQATT, CDR2 SNEGSKA (reference sequence). Deletions cut 0 bases from V and 8 bases from J, with 13 bases between. This CDR3 is CSARDLKGPGELFF. In DNA, the CDR3 is TGCAGTGCTAGAGATTTAAAGGGTCCAGGGGAGCTGTTTTTT.

This clone was seen repeatedly, ten times or more. This chain links TRBV29-1 with TRBJ1-2; 9 bases match TRBD1. This CDR3 has 12 amino acids. With V trimmed by 3 bases and J by 7 bases, 3 bases remained unmatched. CDR1 is SQVTM, CDR2 ANQGSEA, per germline. CDR3 nucleotide sequence: TGCAGCGTTGAGGCGACAGGGGGTGGCTACACCTTC. Amino acid sequence: CSVEATGGGYTF.

This clone was found many times. The chain joins TRBV4-1 to TRBJ2-7; 7 nucleotides line up with TRBD2. Germline lookup yields CDR1 MGHRA and CDR2 YSYEKL. Trimming removed 4 bases from V and 5 bases from J; junction bases left unmatched: 14. The CDR3 sequence is 16 residues long. CDR3 protein: CASSPEVGGLNDEQYF. Written as DNA, the CDR3 is TGCGCCAGCAGCCCTGAGGTCGGGGGGTTGAACGACGAGCAGTACTTC.

J is TRBJ2-7 and V is TRBV4-1, with a weak D call TRBD1 (6 bases). The V gene lost 0 bases and the J gene lost 2 bases, with 17 bases spanning the gap. The CDR3 runs 17 residues. Per germline, CDR1 MGHRA and CDR2 YSYEKL. DNA of the CDR3: TGCGCCAGCAGCCAAGACTTGGTACAGGGTGGAACCTACGAGCAGTACTTC. This codes for CASSQDLVQGGTYEQYF.

By share, this clone counts as medium-sized. This chain connects TRBV10-3 to TRBJ2-7; 7 bases fit TRBD1. The ends lost 0 bases at V and 5 bases at J; junction bases unmatched: 4. Germline assignment: CDR1 ENHRY and CDR2 SYGVKD. This CDR3 has 14 residues. CDR3 loop: CAISESTGSDEQYF. The CDR3 bases are TGTGCCATCAGTGAGTCGACAGGGAGCGACGAGCAGTACTTC.

In this sample, this clone turned up many times. The rearrangement joins TRBV29-1 to TRBJ2-3, with TRBD2 matching over 14 bases. V gave up 6 bases and J gave up 6 bases; unmatched junction bases: 8. CDR3 length equals 15 residues. Germline lookup yields CDR1 SQVTM and CDR2 ANQGSEA. The CDR3 DNA follows: TGCAGCGTCGAGACTAGCGGGAGGGCCGCGGATACGCAGTATTTT. This translates into CSVETSGRAADTQYF.

In its sample, this clone was seen many times. The chain links TRBV24-1 to TRBJ1-1; tentative D call: TRBD1 (5 bases). V dropped 9 bases and J dropped 4 bases, with 14 bases sitting between them. CDR3 length: 13 residues. Germline lookup yields CDR1 KGHDR and CDR2 SFDVKD. CDR3 sequence (DNA): TGTGCCACCGCCCCCAGGGACGGCACTGAAGCTTTCTTT. Protein: CATAPRDGTEAFF.

The chain uses TRBV24-1 and TRBJ1-2; unclear D gene. The CDR3 is 14 residues long. Germline V CDR1 and CDR2: KGHDR, SFDVKD. V gave up 3 bases and J gave up 6 bases, with 13 bases separating them. The CDR3 loop reads CATSDLDSLHGYTF. CDR3 DNA sequence: TGTGCCACCAGTGATCTCGACTCGCTCCATGGCTACACCTTC.

The chain carries TRBV15 and TRBJ2-3; TRBD2 matches at 11 bases. CDR3 size: 17 residues. Germline V gene sequence: CDR1 LNHNV, CDR2 YYDKDF (reference sequence). The V gene end was trimmed by 4 bases and the J gene end by 6 bases; junction bases not matched to a gene: 12. The CDR3 region is CATSILLTSGNTDTQYF. CDR3 DNA sequence: TGTGCCACCAGCATCCTGTTGACTAGCGGGAATACGGATACGCAGTATTTT.

The chain is built from TRBV28 and TRBJ2-7, with a tentative D call TRBD1 (6 bases). Per the germline V gene, CDR1 is MDHEN and CDR2 is SYDVKM. The germline V and J ends were trimmed by 2 bases and 7 bases, with 9 bases remaining between them. The CDR3 has 12 residues. CDR3 loop: CASSLTQGEQYF. In nucleotides, the CDR3 is TGTGCCAGCAGTTTAACACAGGGTGAGCAGTACTTC.

This clone showed up many times. The chain couples TRBV27 to TRBJ1-1; TRBD1 might be the D (6 bases). CDR3 length equals 17 residues. CDR1 MNHEY and CDR2 SMNVEV come from the germline V gene (reference sequence). Trimming took off 2 bases at V and 0 bases at J, with 16 bases between the two ends. Written as DNA, the CDR3 is TGTGCCAGCAGTTTAGGGAGGGAAGGGGGGATGAACACTGAAGCTTTCTTT. It encodes CASSLGREGGMNTEAFF.

The chain couples TRBV9 to TRBJ2-2; TRBD2 matches at 9 bases. J was trimmed by 5 bases and V by 1 base; bases with no gene match: 12. The germline gives CDR1 SGDLS, CDR2 YYNGEE. The CDR3 totals 18 residues. The CDR3 protein is CASSVSVSGSQETGELFF. The DNA for the CDR3 is TGTGCCAGCAGCGTAAGCGTTAGCGGGAGTCAAGAGACCGGGGAGCTGTTTTTT.

This clone was counted ten times or more. The chain's CDR3 is CSARGTGGETQYF. CDR3 nucleotides: TGCAGTGCTCGAGGGACAGGGGGAGAGACCCAGTACTTC. This rearrangement joins TRBV20-1 to TRBJ2-5; TRBD1 aligns across 11 bases. The ends lost 5 bases at V and 4 bases at J; junction bases unmatched: 3. The CDR3 loop spans 13 amino acids. Germline V gene sequence: CDR1 DFQATT, CDR2 SNEGSKA (reference sequence).

This clone is categorized as medium-sized. V is TRBV6-1 and J is TRBJ2-7, with a weak D call TRBD2 (6 bases). CDR1 is MNHNS, CDR2 SASEGT, per germline. The germline V and J ends were trimmed by 2 bases and 2 bases, with 16 bases remaining between them. The CDR3 has 16 residues. CDR3 sequence reads: CASSEHPGETTYEQYF. CDR3 nucleotide sequence: TGTGCCAGCAGTGAACATCCGGGGGAGACCACCTACGAGCAGTACTTC.

This clone was counted only a few times. The rearrangement uses TRBV11-2 and TRBJ2-7; 8 bases align to TRBD2. Trimming cost V 4 bases and J 6 bases; bases outside gene matches: 11. This CDR3 region has 15 residues. From germline, CDR1 is SGHAT and CDR2 FQNNGV. The DNA for the CDR3 is TGTGCCAGCAGCTCATTAGGGGCGGGAGGTTCCGAGCAGTACTTC. Translation: CASSSLGAGGSEQYF.

The DNA for the CDR3 is TGTGCCAGCAGCCTCCCGGGACGAAATAGAATGAACACTGAAGCTTTCTTT. This codes for CASSLPGRNRMNTEAFF. The chain couples TRBV14 to TRBJ1-1, with TRBD1 as a possible D gene (5 bases). V lost 4 bases and J 0 bases, leaving 18 bases between the germline ends. Germline V lookup: CDR1 SGHDN, CDR2 FVKESK. This CDR3 has 17 residues.

The chain couples TRBV24-1 to TRBJ2-1, with D perhaps matching TRBD1 (6 bases). V lost 6 bases, J lost 4 bases, and 18 bases lay in between. The CDR3 spans 16 residues. The V gene's germline CDR1 is KGHDR and CDR2 SFDVKD. The chain's CDR3 is CATSNSWTASYNEQFF. In DNA form, the CDR3 reads TGTGCCACCAGTAATTCCTGGACAGCTTCATACAATGAGCAGTTCTTC.

Many counts were recorded for this clone. The rearrangement uses TRBV2 and TRBJ2-3, with 7 bases matching TRBD2. The length of the CDR3 is 13 residues. Trimming removed 9 bases from V and 4 bases from J; junction bases left unmatched: 7. Germline V gives CDR1 SNHLY, CDR2 FYNNEI. CDR3 nucleotide sequence: TGTGCCAGTGGGGCGGGAGTCTCAGATACGCAGTATTTT. This codes for CASGAGVSDTQYF.

This clone was counted only a few times. The chain links TRBV6-2 or TRBV6-3 to TRBJ2-2; 8 positions match TRBD1. Germline assignment: CDR1 MNHEY and CDR2 SVGEGT. J was trimmed by 7 bases and V by 8 bases; bases with no gene match: 6. CDR3 length: 13 amino acids. Here the CDR3 reads CASLQGVGGELFF. The CDR3 DNA reads as TGTGCCAGCCTACAGGGGGTCGGCGGGGAGCTGTTTTTT.

The V and J genes are TRBV28 and TRBJ2-7; D tentatively fits TRBD1 or TRBD2 (6 bases each). The V gene lost 8 bases and the J gene lost 3 bases, with 11 bases spanning the gap. Germline V gives CDR1 MDHEN, CDR2 SYDVKM. The CDR3 covers 12 residues. Here the CDR3 reads CASGGQFYEQYF. The DNA for the CDR3 is TGTGCCAGCGGGGGGCAGTTCTACGAGCAGTACTTC.

The chain links TRBV30 to TRBJ2-7; 8 bases align to TRBD2. This CDR3 region has 13 residues. V was clipped by 1 base and J by 9 bases; unmatched bases: 8. The germline gives CDR1 GTSNPN, CDR2 SVGIG (reference sequence). The CDR3 DNA reads TGTGCCTGGAGTGAGATTAGCGGGACGATGCAGTACTTC. Residues: CAWSEISGTMQYF.

Remarks on this clone: A junction end diverges from the germline sequence, so it may reflect a read error. The rearrangement uses TRBV5-1 and TRBJ1-1, with TRBD1 as a possible D gene (5 bases). The germline CDR1 and CDR2 sequences are SGHRS and YFSETQ. The CDR3 covers 15 residues. CDR3 nucleotides: TGCGCCAGGAGCTTGGCGGTTGGGACGGGCTCTGAAGCTTTCTTT. Translating it yields CARSLAVGTGSEAFF.

The chain employs TRBV6-1 and TRBJ2-7; 9 bases are a match to TRBD2. Unmatched junction bases numbered 8, after V lost 6 bases and J lost 2 bases. This CDR3 is 15 amino acids long. In germline, CDR1 is MNHNS, CDR2 SASEGT. The CDR3 loop reads CASSNAPSGAYEQYF. The CDR3 DNA reads as TGTGCCAGCAGCAACGCTCCTAGCGGGGCCTACGAGCAGTACTTC.

The chain employs TRBV20-1 and TRBJ2-1; 10 bases match TRBD2. Germline loops: CDR1 DFQATT, CDR2 SNEGSKA (reference sequence). The CDR3 is made up of 13 amino acids. V lost 3 bases and J lost 9; bases outside the gene matches: 5. CDR3 bases: TGCAGTGCTAGGAGCGGGAGGGCCAGTGAGCAGTTCTTC. The encoded protein is CSARSGRASEQFF.

Of note for this clone: The same CDR3 is also encoded by other DNA sequences in this sample. The rearrangement uses TRBV20-1 and TRBJ2-5, with D possibly matching TRBD2 (6 bases). The CDR3 sequence is 15 residues long. From germline, CDR1 is DFQATT and CDR2 SNEGSKA (reference sequence). V gave up 0 bases and J gave up 9 bases, with 20 bases separating them. In nucleotides, the CDR3 is TGCAGTGCTAGAGATCCCGGCAGGGAGGAAGGTCCCCAGTACTTC. It encodes CSARDPGREEGPQYF.

This sequence joins TRBV12-5 and TRBJ2-5; 10 positions agree with TRBD1. The CDR3 is 17 amino acids. The V gene's germline CDR1 is LGHNT and CDR2 FRNRAP. V shed 0 bases, J shed 10 bases, and the junction held 14 bases outside the gene matches. The CDR3, as DNA: TGTGCTAGTGGTTTGGTACGGGGGACAGGGGTGCAAGAGGACCAGTACTTC. It encodes CASGLVRGTGVQEDQYF.